This passage covers 32 T cell receptor beta chains from one sample sequenced in a study of vaccination and CD4 T cells after COVID-19. Their specific antigens are unknown. Specified treatment: approximately 11-day PBMC culture with coronavirus spike peptide pools or control peptides (ViraFEST assay). Researchers used the Oncomine TCR Beta short-read assay to sequence DNA from cultured CD4+ T cells. TCRdb recomputed calls from the PCR reads with MiXCR, one row per CDR3 protein. The sample yields some 7,700 distinct CDR3 sequences, more than 60% seen once. The sample in question was cultured CD4+ T cells from blood, obtained after SARS-CoV-2 vaccination. The receptors were gathered from a human donor with COVID-19.

The chain is built from TRBV6-1 and TRBJ1-1; 8 bases agree with TRBD1. Germline V lookup: CDR1 MNHNS, CDR2 SASEGT. The ends lost 5 bases at V and 4 bases at J; junction bases unmatched: 9. CDR3 length: 15 amino acids. The DNA of the CDR3 is TGTGCCAGCAGTAAGGACAGGGCGTTTGGCACTGAAGCTTTCTTT. Translating it yields CASSKDRAFGTEAFF.

The chain joins TRBV5-7 to TRBJ2-7, with D unclear. TRBV5-7 is given ORF status, its function remaining uncertain. This CDR3 region has 16 residues. V dropped 0 bases and J dropped 1 base, with 14 bases sitting between them. As DNA, the CDR3 is TGTGCCAGCAGCTTGGTCTCGGCAGCCATGTCCTACGAGCAGTACTTC. Protein product: CASSLVSAAMSYEQYF.

The chain combines TRBV6-4 with TRBJ2-3; tentative D call: TRBD2 (7 bases). This CDR3 contains 16 residues. Germline CDR1 MRHNA, CDR2 SNTAGT. With 2 bases removed from V and 1 base from J, the gap between germline ends came to 13 bases. This chain's CDR3 is CASSDGGGAGTDTQYF. Written as DNA, the CDR3 is TGTGCCAGCAGTGACGGGGGGGGCGCCGGCACAGATACGCAGTATTTT.

The V gene is TRBV20-1, the J gene TRBJ2-1, with 7 bases matching TRBD2. Germline V gene data show CDR1 as DFQATT and CDR2 as SNEGSKA (reference sequence). The CDR3 is made up of 14 amino acids. Germline trimming cut 3 bases from V and 8 bases from J; bases unmatched to any gene: 10. The CDR3: CSASPHPRGDEQFF. CDR3 bases: TGCAGTGCTAGTCCTCACCCCCGGGGGGATGAGCAGTTCTTC.

The chain joins TRBV6-1 to TRBJ2-2; D is possibly TRBD1 (5 bases). This CDR3 has 17 residues. Germline-derived CDR1 and CDR2 are MNHNS and SASEGT. The V and J ends lost 9 bases and 2 bases respectively, with 22 bases between them. In DNA form, the CDR3 reads TGTGCCAGAGAATCGGTACGGCAGGGATTAAACACCGGGGAGCTGTTTTTT. Protein sequence: CARESVRQGLNTGELFF.

The rearrangement links TRBV7-9 to TRBJ1-1; no clear D gene. There are 12 residues in the CDR3. Germline lookup yields CDR1 SEHNR and CDR2 FQNEAQ (reference sequence). V gave up 8 bases and J gave up 3 bases, with 10 bases separating them. CDR3 DNA sequence: TGTGCCAGCGTGGCCGCGGACACTGAAGCTTTCTTT. It yields the protein CASVAADTEAFF.

The gene calls are TRBV6-1 and TRBJ1-2; 10 nucleotides line up with TRBD1. This CDR3 has 15 residues. Trimming at V came to 5 bases and at J to 7 bases, leaving 10 bases not matched to a gene. CDR1 MNHNS and CDR2 SASEGT come from the germline V gene. The CDR3, as DNA: TGTGCCAGCAGTACTTCTGTCGACAGGGGGCTTGGCTACACCTTC. Protein: CASSTSVDRGLGYTF.

The chain couples TRBV6-5 to TRBJ1-2; D is perhaps TRBD1 (6 bases). Trimming cost V 0 bases and J 5 bases, with 16 bases left between them. Germline CDR1 is MNHEY and CDR2 is SVGAGI. The CDR3 is 16 amino acids. The CDR3 DNA sequence: TGTGCCAGCAGTTACTCGTCCGGGGGGCTAGGGTATGGCTACACCTTC. It specifies CASSYSSGGLGYGYTF.

V is TRBV25-1 and J is TRBJ1-6; D is uncertain. Germline CDR1 and CDR2: MGHDK and SYGVNS. With 6 bases removed from V and 3 bases from J, the gap between germline ends came to 12 bases. The CDR3 length is 15 residues. CDR3 nucleotide sequence: TGTGCCAGCAGCCCCGATAGAAACTATAATTCACCCCTCCACTTT. Its protein is CASSPDRNYNSPLHF.

The chain couples TRBV30 to TRBJ1-5; D call uncertain. Deletions cut 5 bases from V and 7 bases from J, with 18 bases between. This CDR3 region has 14 residues. Germline V gene data show CDR1 as GTSNPN and CDR2 as SVGIG (reference sequence). CDR3 coding DNA: TGTGCCTGGTCCCTTGAATCTAAAGGGCAGCCCCAGCATTTT. Translated, it gives CAWSLESKGQPQHF.

This clonotype was recorded a few times. J is TRBJ2-6 and V is TRBV20-1, with 7 bases lining up with TRBD1. CDR1 is DFQATT, CDR2 SNEGSKA, per germline (reference sequence). V was clipped by 1 base and J by 0 bases; unmatched bases: 9. The CDR3 contains 18 residues. Here the CDR3 DNA reads TGCAGTGCTAGAGTCGACAGGGCGGCTTTCTCTGGGGCCAACGTCCTGACTTTC. Translation: CSARVDRAAFSGANVLTF.

The chain combines TRBV6-1 with TRBJ1-2; D remains ambiguous. The CDR3 is made up of 12 amino acids. Trimming removed 6 bases from V and 4 bases from J, with 9 bases in between. Germline V gene lookup returns CDR1 MNHNS and CDR2 SASEGT. The DNA for the CDR3 is TGTGCCAGCAGCTTTGAGGGCTATGGCTACACCTTC. It codes for CASSFEGYGYTF.

This sequence joins TRBV30 and TRBJ1-1, with D possibly being TRBD1 (6 bases). V was pared by 6 bases and J by 10 bases, with 15 bases between. The length of the CDR3 is 11 residues. CDR1 GTSNPN and CDR2 SVGIG come from the germline V gene (reference sequence). The CDR3 here is CACTGFNRAFF. CDR3 nucleotides: TGTGCCTGTACAGGGTTTAATCGAGCTTTCTTT. Variable domain in full (rest from reference TRBV30 and TRBJ1-1): SQTIHQWPATLVQPVGSPLSLECTVEGTSNPNLYWYRQAAGRGLQLLFYSVGIGQISSEVPQNLSASRPQDRQFILSSKKLLLSDSGFYLCACTGFNRAFFGQGTRLTVV.

This rearrangement joins TRBV20-1 to TRBJ1-3; D gene uncertain. Germline V gene sequence: CDR1 DFQATT, CDR2 SNEGSKA (reference sequence). The V end was cut by 3 bases, the J end by 0 bases, with 6 bases between. This CDR3 region has 13 residues. CDR3 DNA sequence: TGCAGTGCTAGCCCCGACTCTGGAAACACCATATATTTT. It specifies CSASPDSGNTIYF.

This clonotype was recorded only once. The chain links TRBV20-1 to TRBJ2-3; 11 bases agree with TRBD1. CDR1 and CDR2 from the germline V gene are DFQATT and SNEGSKA (reference sequence). The CDR3 runs 16 residues. V trimming: 8 bases; J trimming: 3 bases; junction bases outside the gene matches: 13. CDR3 DNA sequence: TGCAGTTCCCGGGACAGGGGGAGAGTGAAGACAGATACGCAGTATTTT. This encodes CSSRDRGRVKTDTQYF.

The chain is built from TRBV7-2 and TRBJ2-1; TRBD1 aligns across 9 bases. The end of the DNA aligns better with TRBJ2-7, so the J call may be wrong. This CDR3 spans 14 amino acids. Germline CDR1 is SGHTA and CDR2 is FQGNSA. This chain's CDR3 is CASSGGTGSYEQYF. The CDR3 DNA reads as TGTGCCAGCAGCGGGGGGACAGGGTCCTACGAGCAGTACTTC.

By proportion, this clonotype is large. The rearrangement uses TRBV2 and TRBJ1-1; no clear D gene. The CDR3 is 14 residues long. Germline assignment: CDR1 SNHLY and CDR2 FYNNEI. V dropped 1 base and J dropped 2 bases, with 8 bases sitting between them. The CDR3 loop is CASSEVRVNTEAFF. The CDR3 DNA follows: TGTGCCAGCAGTGAAGTTCGGGTTAACACTGAAGCTTTCTTT.

This chain links TRBV20-1 with TRBJ2-3; possibly TRBD1 for D (6 bases). The CDR3 covers 14 residues. CDR1 and CDR2 (germline): DFQATT, SNEGSKA (reference sequence). Trimming shortened V by 5 bases and J by 1 base, and 13 bases separated the two germline ends. The CDR3 loop reads CSAELDSRTDTQYF. The CDR3, as DNA: TGCAGTGCTGAACTGGACAGCCGCACAGATACGCAGTATTTT.

The chain is built from TRBV12-3 or TRBV12-4 and TRBJ2-5, with 7 bases matching TRBD2. The trim removed 6 bases at V and 5 bases at J, leaving 12 bases unmatched. The CDR3 has 15 amino acids. The CDR3 region has the DNA TGTGCCAGCAGCCCCTCGGGGGGTCGCTCGGAGACCCAGTACTTC. Its protein product is CASSPSGGRSETQYF.

In nucleotides, the CDR3 is TGTGCCAGCAGCAAGGCCGGGGTGGGCACCGGGGAGCTGTTTTTT. Encoded protein: CASSKAGVGTGELFF. The J gene is TRBJ2-2, the V gene TRBV7-3, with a tentative D call TRBD2 (5 bases). CDR3 size: 15 residues. CDR1 is SGHTA, CDR2 FQGTGA, per germline. V lost 5 bases, J lost 4 bases, and 14 bases lay in between.

The V and J genes are TRBV19 and TRBJ1-5, with D unresolved. Per the germline V gene, CDR1 is LNHDA and CDR2 is SQIVND (reference sequence). V was trimmed by 3 bases and J by 1 base, leaving 4 bases between them. The CDR3 runs 13 residues. The CDR3 DNA is TGTGCCAGTAGTATCGCCAGCAATCAGCCCCAGCATTTT. It codes for CASSIASNQPQHF.

This clonotype is judged medium-sized (0.01 to 0.1%). At one of its ends the junction is not consistent with the germline gene, which may arise from a read error. V usage is TRBV7-7 and J usage is TRBJ2-3; D is perhaps TRBD2 (6 bases). The CDR3 totals 14 residues. CDR1 and CDR2 from the germline V gene are SSHAT and FNYEAQ (reference sequence). CDR3 residues: CASSSLGIGGTQYF. In DNA, the CDR3 is TGTGCTAGCAGCTCGCTTGGAATTGGGGGGACGCAGTATTTT.

The chain joins TRBV7-2 to TRBJ2-2; D is undetermined. V was shortened by 3 bases and J by 5 bases, with 4 bases between the two germline ends. The CDR3 contains 12 residues. CDR1 and CDR2 from the germline V gene are SGHTA and FQGNSA. The CDR3 bases are TGTGCCAGCAGCTTTAAGACCGGGGAGCTGTTTTTT. Its protein is CASSFKTGELFF.

V is TRBV28 and J is TRBJ1-2; D is undetermined. CDR1 and CDR2 (germline): MDHEN, SYDVKM. V lost 3 bases and J 5 bases, leaving 4 bases between the germline ends. The length of the CDR3 is 11 residues. CDR3 protein: CASSFQYGYTF. CDR3 nucleotides: TGTGCCAGCAGTTTCCAATATGGCTACACCTTC.

J is TRBJ1-5 and V is TRBV27; no reliable D call. This CDR3 comprises 13 residues. Trimming pared 3 bases from V and 4 bases from J, leaving 7 bases between. Germline lookup yields CDR1 MNHEY and CDR2 SMNVEV (reference sequence). CDR3 DNA: TGTGCCAGCAGTTTTACGGGTAATCAGCCCCAGCATTTT. It encodes CASSFTGNQPQHF.

By proportion, this clonotype is medium-sized (0.01 to 0.1%). This sequence joins TRBV7-3 and TRBJ2-3; the match to TRBD2 covers 9 bases. The CDR3 extends over 15 amino acids. Trimming at V came to 5 bases and at J to 0 bases, leaving 3 bases not matched to a gene. CDR1 SGHTA and CDR2 FQGTGA come from the germline V gene. CDR3 sequence (DNA): TGTGCCAGCAGCCGAGCGGGGGGCAGCACAGATACGCAGTATTTT. Encoded protein: CASSRAGGSTDTQYF.

The chain links TRBV5-4 to TRBJ1-1; TRBD1 aligns across 7 bases. The CDR3 has 13 amino acids. Germline loops: CDR1 SGHNT, CDR2 YYREEE (reference sequence). The trim removed 0 bases at V and 10 bases at J, leaving 6 bases unmatched. CDR3: CASSLEGQSIAFF. The CDR3 region has the DNA TGTGCCAGCAGCTTGGAGGGACAGTCGATAGCTTTCTTT.

V is TRBV7-9 and J is TRBJ2-5; D unresolved. The CDR3 is 13 residues long. CDR1 and CDR2 from the germline V gene are SEHNR and FQNEAQ (reference sequence). The V end lost 0 bases, the J end lost 5 bases, and 7 bases lay between the germline ends. The CDR3 region has the DNA TGTGCCAGCAGCTTAGCAGGGTGGGAGACCCAGTACTTC. This gives the protein CASSLAGWETQYF. The full variable domain, its missing parts supplied by reference TRBV7-9 and TRBJ2-5, is DTGVSQNPRHKITKRGQNVTFRCDPISEHNRLYWYRQTLGQGPEFLTYFQNEAQLEKSRLLSDRFSAERPKGSFSTLEIQRTEQGDSAMYLCASSLAGWETQYFGPGTRLLVL.

This rearrangement joins TRBV5-4 to TRBJ2-7, with D possibly TRBD2 on 6 matching bases. Germline V CDR1 and CDR2: SGHNT, YYREEE (reference sequence). The V and J ends lost 4 bases and 3 bases respectively, with 14 bases between them. The CDR3 consists of 14 residues. The CDR3 protein is CASSPLGGSYEQYF. CDR3 in DNA: TGTGCCAGCAGCCCCCTCGGGGGTAGCTACGAGCAGTACTTC.

The J gene is TRBJ1-2, the V gene TRBV28; tentative D call: TRBD1 (5 bases). CDR3 length equals 13 residues. Trimming took off 7 bases at V and 5 bases at J, with 14 bases between the two ends. Germline assignment: CDR1 MDHEN and CDR2 SYDVKM. The CDR3 here is CASTSRAGYGYTF. The CDR3 region has the DNA TGTGCCAGCACCTCCAGGGCAGGGTATGGCTACACCTTC.

V is TRBV6-1 and J is TRBJ2-7; the D call may be TRBD1 or TRBD2 (5 bases each). CDR3 length: 12 amino acids. V was cut by 8 bases and J by 1 base, with 9 bases left in between. In germline, CDR1 is MNHNS, CDR2 SASEGT. In nucleotides, the CDR3 is TGTGCCAGCCTTGGGGGTTCCTACGAGCAGTACTTC. It specifies CASLGGSYEQYF.

This clonotype showed up just once. The chain links TRBV6-5 to TRBJ1-5; D is uncertain. The CDR3 is made up of 14 amino acids. V shed 0 bases and J shed 6 bases, with 9 bases lying between them. CDR1 MNHEY and CDR2 SVGAGI come from the germline V gene. Here the CDR3 DNA reads TGTGCCAGCAGTTACTCCACAAAGATTCAGCCCCAGCATTTT. Protein: CASSYSTKIQPQHF.